This T cell receptor beta chain was captured in a study of cytomegalovirus exposure and HLA in healthy donors (dated by TCRdb to 2016 to 2017). For the study in its entirety: An earlier analysis of 550 to 700 of the donors reported more than 250 Gb of sequence data and 120 million or so unique TCR beta sequences from around 200 million T cells. An early release covering roughly 600 HLA-typed donors comprised roughly 300 gigabases of sequencing data and around 86 million unique TCR sequences. Of the approximately 400 genotyped donors, 81% fell in the genetic ancestry cluster associated with self-reported Caucasian donors. The study was designed to test whether signatures of past pathogen exposure could be identified by cataloging public T cell receptors. The T cell repertoires of under 750 subjects were profiled by immunosequencing and related to cytomegalovirus serostatus. In addition to the first cohort of several hundred subjects, a separate validation cohort of approximately 130 different subjects was used. To predict cytomegalovirus infection status, the study brought together high-throughput TCR immunosequencing, statistical association of individual TCRs with disease status, and machine learning. In a later analysis, previously published TCR beta repertoires from more than 500 donors were re-analyzed and high-resolution HLA genotyping was added so that TCR occurrence patterns could be studied. Rather than drawing on any new phenotypic data, the later analysis identified candidate immune exposures from TCR beta sequences and the way those sequences occurred across donors. To decide whether each TCR beta V gene segment behaved as functional or pseudogenic, an earlier analysis of over 500 of the donors relied on high-throughput TCR beta sequencing. Donor age, sex, ethnicity and CMV serostatus were compiled alongside the repertoire data. A later genetic analysis took genome-wide SNP genotypes for about 60% of the roughly 670 donors and used that subset as a discovery cohort. Every repertoire in the discovery cohort had been generated on one and the same sequencing platform. HLA typing included class I and class II loci at four-digit resolution. The number of typed donors differed by locus: roughly 629-640 for A, B, C, DRB1 and DQB1; some 500 for DQA1; 600 to 610 for DPA1; and around 490 for DPB1. Because of strong linkage in the cohort, roughly five DR-DQ haplotypes were treated as single units for association and clustering. Among 350 to 400 genotyped donors of the cohort, an average of 235,054 unique TCR beta nucleotide sequences were sequenced per donor, roughly 18% of them non-productive. What the study reported, not specific to this receptor: According to a later analysis, most CMV-associated TCR beta chains appeared to be HLA-restricted, and the HLA associations seemed to be driven largely by CMV exposure. In a later analysis, TCR association rates were found to vary across HLA loci, with the most associated TCRs seen for DRB1 alleles and the fewest for HLA-C alleles. A total of about 150 TCR beta chains were listed by the study as associated with cytomegalovirus. Presence/absence analyses assumed roughly uniform sequencing depth across donors, an assumption that may not hold. While some public TCRs were present in many individuals, most TCR sequences turned up only very rarely across donors. An association between a missense DCLRE1C variant and V-gene and J-gene trimming of TCR beta chains was found in a later genetic analysis and replicated in an independent cohort. The authors suggested that the approach could potentially be generalized to other disease states and immunological phenotypes. A cluster of highly shared sequence variants was judged likely to represent a technical artifact of the sequencing pipeline. In both the original and validation cohorts, the classifier was reported to diagnose cytomegalovirus status with high specificity and sensitivity. Compared with equally common non-associated chains, HLA-associated TCR beta chains in a later analysis were more clonally expanded and had lower generation probabilities. CMV serostatus was the only immune exposure information available for the cohort. In a later analysis, some 17,000 TCR beta sequences were associated with specific HLA alleles at a false discovery rate of 0.05. According to a later genetic analysis, donors in an Asian-associated ancestry cluster had fewer N-insertions in productive TCRs than the approximately 690-donor mean. Linkage disequilibrium might explain the correlated functional status among segregating V segments, but an unknown experimental factor could not be ruled out. In vitro tests confirmed that three of the cytomegalovirus-associated TCR beta chains recognize cytomegalovirus antigens. When HLA alleles, especially DR and DQ, strongly co-occurred, TCR associations were difficult to assign to individual alleles. In an earlier analysis of 450 to 750 of the donors, most TCR beta V segments appeared in productive rearrangements about 90% or about 30% of the time, broadly matching IMGT annotations. A further reported finding was that TCR beta sequences accurately predicted the HLA-A and HLA-B alleles for most subjects in the first cohort. Because counts were too low, around 18 rarely observed V segments, including chromosome 9 orphons, were left out of the earlier analysis of 500 to 650 of the donors. A later analysis reported that several top co-occurrence clusters appeared linked to parvovirus B19, influenza, CMV and Epstein-Barr virus. HLA typing was unavailable for some donors at each locus, so association tests used only the typed subset. In this cohort, only TCR beta chains were sequenced, and detectable features were limited by the absence of alpha or paired-chain data. Some IMGT-functional V segments, including TRBV6-2 and TRBV6-3, could not be told apart with the 87-base-pair reads, so those segments were excluded.

A note on this clone: This clone's antigen is unknown. No quality values exist for individual bases; no much larger clone is one base distant.

The library relied on the immunoSEQ multiplex PCR assay. For the multiplex PCR, a mixture combining 60 forward primers for TCR Vbeta segments and 13 reverse primers for TCR Jbeta segments was used. Amplification of the CDR3 region of rearranged TCR beta genes was performed with a multiplex PCR assay on genomic DNA. On the Illumina HiSeq System, the amplified TCR beta libraries were sequenced as 87-base-pair reads. On the authors' methods: Across the roughly 700 repertoires, a later analysis counted 60 million to 90 million unique TCR beta chains, around 11 million of which were shared by at least two donors. To remove PCR and sequencing errors, raw reads were error-corrected and collapsed into unique sequences using a nearest-neighbor algorithm that merged closely related sequences. Alignment of CDR3 sequences to IMGT reference sequences was used to assign V, D and J gene segments. Each retained sequence needed at least a six-nucleotide match to both a V gene segment and a J gene segment. Rearrangements were called productive when the CDR3 lacked stop codons and stayed in frame with V and J; all others were non-productive. CDR3 was defined according to IMGT convention as the region running from the second conserved V-encoded cysteine to the conserved J-encoded phenylalanine. The earlier analysis of fewer than 750 of the donors excluded sequences that lacked an unambiguous match to a single V gene segment. In an earlier analysis of 500 to 750 of the donors, V segments were called functional above 56.7% productive rearrangements and were called segregating when the between-donor standard deviation exceeded 5%. A statistical classification framework was developed to diagnose cytomegalovirus status using the catalog of TCR beta chain sequences. In a later analysis, V and J genes were assigned by comparing TCR nucleotide sequences against IMGT/GENE-DB human TR gene sequences. The TCRdist pipeline was used in a later analysis to assign CDR3 sequences and most-parsimonious VDJ recombination scenarios. In a later analysis, each TCR beta chain was defined by its CDR3 amino acid sequence together with its V-gene family, and reads lacking a unique V-gene family were excluded. In a later analysis, fewer than 650 highly shared, low-generation-probability nucleotide sequences were removed to address suspected cross-contamination and a sequencing artifact. In a later analysis, a clonal expansion index for each public chain was calculated from normalized within-repertoire ranks of inferred template counts. A later analysis computed generation probabilities with a VDJ recombination model fitted to out-of-frame rearrangements, and checked the results against IGoR. In a later analysis, TCR-TCR, TCR-HLA and TCR-CMV co-occurrence was scored with hypergeometric tests, and a repertoire-size bias correction was applied to TCR pairs. To estimate false discovery rates, a later analysis permuted the HLA or CMV assignments 20 times. A later analysis grouped co-occurring TCRs with DBSCAN, adding TCRdist sequence similarity when clustering within HLA-allele-positive subsets. For co-occurrence clustering, repertoires with fewer than 30,000 or more than 120,000 public chains were excluded, along with a handful of repertoires with anomalous nucleotide sharing. The table was pulled from immuneACCESS by TCRdb, which kept in-frame rearrangements only. Such tables lose some clones; where checked, under half of the loss comes from unresolved V genes, and the rest has no known cause. The V and J calls and clone size were taken over from that table, and D and trimming were inferred from the DNA. This sample comprises around 91,000 clones, under 75% of them detected only once. Jointly, the top ten make up around 2.5% of the sample.

In total, 600 or so healthy bone marrow donors made up the cohort. At the time of sampling, all cohort members were nominally healthy, though unrecorded immune exposures were likely present. Of the roughly 670 cohort members, more than 250 had a positive CMV serostatus and 352 had a negative one, while no CMV serostatus was recorded for the donor. A peripheral blood sample was collected from each donor, and TCR beta sequencing was performed on peripheral blood mononuclear cells. Genomic DNA was extracted from the blood cell samples with the Qiagen DNeasy Blood Extraction Kit. V is shortened by 1 base, J by 6 bases, and the region joining them spans 18 bases. Taken from cysteine to phenylalanine, the CDR3 has 17 residues. The read is trimmed to its CDR3 DNA, 51 bases read in frame from base 1. CDR1 and CDR2 (KGHSH, LQKENI) derive from the germline V gene.

The sequenced sample consisted of PBMCs. This sequence originates from a human donor in good health. The chain is assembled from TRBV18 and TRBJ2-2; a tentative D call is TRBD2 (5 bases match). CDR3 loop: CASSPLVRGITPGELFF. Read as DNA, the sequence is TGTGCCAGCTCACCACTAGTACGGGGAATAACGCCCGGGGAGCTGTTTTTT.